This T cell receptor beta chain was identified during a study of TIL therapy for anti-PD-1-resistant metastatic lung cancer. Overall study: Tumor harvest preceded PD-1/PD-L1 blockade, followed by nivolumab treatment. Tumors carried a median roughly 1.5 non-synonymous mutations per megabase. Study results and limitations: The cohort had more treatment-naive, never-smoker and oncogene-addicted patients than typical. After infusion, TIL clonotypes partly replaced peripheral T cells and declined over months.

Time point of the sample: pre-treatment sample, taken before nivolumab and TIL therapy. The libraries were made with immunoSEQ v3. Clones were read by immunoSEQ multiplex PCR, and TCRdb kept only the in-frame ones, dropping some. The sample yields about 59,000 clones, around four fifths seen once. In regard to this clone: What it binds is not known.

This clonotype originated in a person between 25 and 80 years old with non-small cell lung cancer. Material: blood, obtained at baseline.

In nucleotides, the CDR3 is TGTGCCAGCAGTTCCTCGGGACTAGCGTACGAGACCCAGTACTTC. It specifies CASSSSGLAYETQYF. The chain joins TRBV11-2 to TRBJ2-5, with TRBD2 matching 10 bases. The V and J ends lost 6 bases and 5 bases, in that order; junction bases with no gene match: 9. Germline V lookup: CDR1 SGHAT, CDR2 FQNNGV. The CDR3 contains 15 residues.